One sample yielded the 10 T cell receptor beta chains listed below, sequenced in a study of control samples from healthy donors and cancer patients. Clones were sequenced by immunoSEQ multiplex PCR, and TCRdb holds only the in-frame ones, with some missing. The table includes around 94,000 clones, about nine tenths detected once. The sequencing input was blood. All receptors derive from a woman under 30 in good health.

The chain links TRBV2 to TRBJ1-6, with 10 nucleotides matching TRBD1. The V gene end was trimmed by 6 bases and the J gene end by 10 bases; junction bases not matched to a gene: 9. CDR3 length: 15 residues. Germline V CDR1 and CDR2: SNHLY, FYNNEI. The CDR3 DNA reads as TGTGCCAGCAGAGTCGGGACAGGGGAACAGTCACCCCTCCACTTT. It yields the protein CASRVGTGEQSPLHF. Looking up the rest from reference TRBV2 and TRBJ1-6 gives the full variable domain: EPEVTQTPSHQVTQMGQEVILRCVPISNHLYFYWYRQILGQKVEFLVSFYNNEISEKSEIFDDQFSVERPDGSNFTLKIRSTKLEDSAMYFCASRVGTGEQSPLHFGNGTRLTVT.

The rearrangement joins TRBV5-1 to TRBJ1-1; possible D gene TRBD1, 6 bases. The CDR3 loop spans 18 amino acids. Deletions cut 0 bases from V and 3 bases from J, with 21 bases between. Germline CDR1 and CDR2: SGHRS and YFSETQ. The CDR3 region is CASSLVPPGTGRHTEAFF. For the CDR3, the DNA is TGCGCCAGCAGCTTGGTTCCCCCTGGAACAGGGAGGCACACTGAAGCTTTCTTT.

V gene TRBV19 combines with J gene TRBJ2-7; 8 bases are a match to TRBD1. J lost 0 bases, V lost 11 bases, and 9 bases had no gene match. Germline V gene sequence: CDR1 LNHDA, CDR2 SQIVND (reference sequence). The CDR3 spans 14 residues. The CDR3 nucleotides read TGTGCCGGTACCTCCGGGACAGGCTCCTACGAGCAGTACTTC. This codes for CAGTSGTGSYEQYF.

The chain has TRBV12-3 or TRBV12-4 and TRBJ1-5; D remains ambiguous. V lost 4 bases, J lost 4 bases, and 5 bases lay in between. CDR3 length: 12 residues. DNA of the CDR3: TGTGCCAGCAGTTCAAGGAATCAGCCCCAGCATTTT. Its protein product is CASSSRNQPQHF.

The rearrangement links TRBV7-8 to TRBJ2-5, with D tentatively TRBD1 (6 bases). Trimming stripped 5 bases from V and 7 bases from J, with 20 bases between. The CDR3 is 15 amino acids. The germline V gene has CDR1 SGHVS and CDR2 FQNEAQ. This CDR3 is CASSRGQTPERTQYF. DNA of the CDR3: TGTGCCAGCAGCCGAGGACAGACTCCAGAAAGGACCCAGTACTTC.

The chain uses TRBV27 and TRBJ2-2, with 11 positions matching TRBD1. Unmatched junction bases numbered 17, after V lost 7 bases and J lost 7 bases. Germline CDR1 is MNHEY and CDR2 is SMNVEV (reference sequence). The CDR3 sequence is 18 residues long. This chain's CDR3 is CASNGISPGQGVGGELFF. The CDR3 DNA reads as TGTGCCAGCAACGGGATATCCCCGGGACAGGGGGTTGGCGGGGAGCTGTTTTTT.

This rearrangement joins TRBV5-6 to TRBJ2-1, with TRBD1 identical over 7 bases. The length of the CDR3 is 13 residues. Germline V gene data show CDR1 as SGHDT and CDR2 as YYEEEE. After removal of 4 bases from V and 16 bases from J, the junction contained 14 bases not matched to a gene. Written as DNA, the CDR3 is TGTGCCAGCAGCAAGAACCGACAGGGACGCGGCTTCTTC. Protein: CASSKNRQGRGFF.

The genes are TRBV7-3 and TRBJ1-2; D may be TRBD1 (6 bases). The CDR3 is 19 residues long. Germline CDR1 reads SGHTA; CDR2 reads FQGTGA. The V end was cut by 4 bases, the J end by 2 bases, with 26 bases between. Written as DNA, the CDR3 is TGTGCCAGCAGCTCCAACCGATGGCAGGGGATGTTGGGCAACTATGGCTACACCTTC. Translating it yields CASSSNRWQGMLGNYGYTF.

The chain couples TRBV6-5 to TRBJ1-3; D ambiguous. The ends were cut back, 6 bases at V and 0 bases at J, with 6 bases in the middle. The germline gives CDR1 MNHEY, CDR2 SVGAGI. CDR3 length: 13 amino acids. CDR3 region: CASSPISGNTIYF. The CDR3 bases are TGTGCCAGCAGCCCCATCTCTGGAAACACCATATATTTT.

The V and J genes are TRBV4-1 and TRBJ1-1; no reliable D call. This CDR3 comprises 12 residues. V was trimmed by 0 bases and J by 10 bases, leaving 9 bases between them. Germline V gives CDR1 MGHRA, CDR2 YSYEKL. Here the CDR3 DNA reads TGCGCCAGCAGCCAAGATGGTTTAGGAGCTTTCTTT. Translated: CASSQDGLGAFF.